This paragraph covers one TCR beta chain sequence. The germline V gene has CDR1 SGHRS and CDR2 YFSETQ. This CDR3 has 15 amino acids. V was cut by 0 bases and J by 4 bases, with 13 bases left in between. The cohort comprised adults aged about 18 to 100 years residing in about two dozen US areas. Assignment of participants to cohorts was predicated upon participant-reported clinical history. Original analysis: Nucleated cell number was recorded as an estimate derived from reference gene primer amplification. Profiled with immunoSEQ multiplex PCR; TCRdb holds only in-frame clones, not every one. The V and J calls and clone size are taken from that table; D and trimming were inferred from the DNA. This table holds around 230,000 clones, 86% found once. This sample was included in a study of blood T cell repertoires in COVID-19. Overall study context: Sources were T cells, B-cell-depleted T cells, or PBMCs; the material itself was cDNA or gDNA.

Sequenced sample: PBMCs or T cells enriched from blood (not recorded which). The gene calls are TRBV5-1 and TRBJ1-2; no reliable D call. This receptor was taken from a woman in her thirties or forties with acute COVID-19. The CDR3 loop reads CASSLGPGEGYGYTF. The CDR3 nucleotides are TGCGCCAGCAGCTTGGGACCTGGGGAGGGCTATGGCTACACCTTC.